A single sample is the source of the 16 T cell receptor beta chains below, sequenced in a study of T cell changes during pregnancy in multiple sclerosis. Repertoires were generated with immunoSEQ multiplex PCR, while TCRdb's copy carries only in-frame clones and drops some. This table has some 74,000 clones, roughly 89% appearing once. The sample consisted of peripheral blood, taken after pregnancy. Every receptor here comes from a female donor in good health, enrolled as a control in a pregnancy study.

The chain couples TRBV27 to TRBJ2-7; 12 bases map to TRBD2. The CDR3 consists of 17 residues. The ends lost 7 bases at V and 0 bases at J; junction bases unmatched: 10. Per the germline V gene, CDR1 is MNHEY and CDR2 is SMNVEV (reference sequence). CDR3 protein: CASTERTSGTSSYEQYF. The CDR3 nucleotides read TGTGCCAGCACCGAGAGGACTAGCGGGACGAGCTCCTACGAGCAGTACTTC.

The CDR3 DNA follows: TGCAGCGTTGAGAGACAGATCTATGGCTACACCTTC. Encoded protein: CSVERQIYGYTF. The chain joins TRBV29-1 to TRBJ1-2; maybe TRBD1 (5 bases). Deletions cut 3 bases from V and 4 bases from J, with 9 bases between. The CDR3 sequence is 12 residues long. From germline, CDR1 is SQVTM and CDR2 ANQGSEA.

This chain uses TRBV4-2 with TRBJ2-2, with 7 positions matching TRBD2. This CDR3 is 17 amino acids long. Germline trimming cut 0 bases from V and 7 bases from J; bases unmatched to any gene: 11. Germline values: CDR1 LGHNA, CDR2 YNFKEQ. CDR3 amino acids: CASSQELGGGPGGELFF. CDR3 sequence (DNA): TGTGCCAGCAGCCAAGAGTTGGGGGGAGGGCCGGGCGGGGAGCTGTTTTTT.

The chain combines TRBV27 with TRBJ2-6; no definite D call. With 7 bases removed from V and 1 base from J, the gap between germline ends came to 11 bases. The CDR3 is 15 residues long. From germline, CDR1 is MNHEY and CDR2 SMNVEV (reference sequence). DNA for the CDR3: TGTGCCAGCAAACTTACAGTTTCTGGGGCCAACGTCCTGACTTTC. This gives the protein CASKLTVSGANVLTF.

The rearrangement links TRBV7-3 to TRBJ2-1, with a possible D match to TRBD2 (6 bases). CDR3 length equals 15 residues. The V and J ends lost 1 base and 6 bases respectively, with 13 bases between them. Germline assignment: CDR1 SGHTA and CDR2 FQGTGA. CDR3 sequence (DNA): TGTGCCAGCAGCTTAAACGGGGGAAGCTTCAATGAGCAGTTCTTC. The encoded protein is CASSLNGGSFNEQFF.

The V call is TRBV2, the J call TRBJ2-4; tentative D call: TRBD1 (5 bases). Trimming removed 5 bases at V and 2 bases at J, with 10 bases between. CDR3 size: 14 residues. The germline V gene encodes CDR1 SNHLY and CDR2 FYNNEI. The CDR3 DNA reads as TGTGCCAGCAGTCTATCAGGGACCAAAAACATTCAGTACTTC. The encoded protein is CASSLSGTKNIQYF. The full variable domain, with the rest looked up from reference TRBV2 and TRBJ2-4, is EPEVTQTPSHQVTQMGQEVILRCVPISNHLYFYWYRQILGQKVEFLVSFYNNEISEKSEIFDDQFSVERPDGSNFTLKIRSTKLEDSAMYFCASSLSGTKNIQYFGAGTRLSVL.

This CDR3 reads CASSGGTEYEQYF. The DNA for the CDR3 is TGTGCCAGCAGCGGGGGGACCGAGTACGAGCAGTACTTC. This chain uses TRBV5-6 with TRBJ2-7; a possible D gene is TRBD2 (6 bases). Germline CDR1 SGHDT, CDR2 YYEEEE. V was cut by 4 bases and J by 4 bases, with 12 bases left in between. The CDR3 loop spans 13 amino acids.

V is TRBV7-8 and J is TRBJ2-1; 8 bases match TRBD2. V shed 3 bases, J shed 12 bases, and the junction held 19 bases outside the gene matches. Germline V gene sequence: CDR1 SGHVS, CDR2 FQNEAQ. The CDR3 contains 17 residues. CDR3 in amino acids: CASSFGRGDSGIYGQFF. DNA of the CDR3: TGTGCCAGCAGCTTCGGGCGGGGGGACTCTGGTATTTACGGGCAGTTCTTC.

CDR3 in amino acids: CASSERPSGNEQFF. The CDR3 DNA sequence: TGTGCCAGCAGTGAAAGGCCTAGCGGGAATGAGCAGTTCTTC. V is TRBV6-1 and J is TRBJ2-1; 8 positions match TRBD2. V was pared by 2 bases and J by 7 bases, with 4 bases of the junction left unmatched. This CDR3 has 14 residues. Germline CDR1 reads MNHNS; CDR2 reads SASEGT.

The V gene is TRBV28, the J gene TRBJ1-1, with TRBD1 matching 7 bases. The CDR3 extends over 14 amino acids. The germline gives CDR1 MDHEN, CDR2 SYDVKM. Trimming at V came to 7 bases and at J to 0 bases, leaving 5 bases not matched to a gene. CDR3 sequence reads: CASIGDRLNTEAFF. CDR3 DNA: TGTGCCAGCATCGGGGACAGACTGAACACTGAAGCTTTCTTT.

The CDR3 region has the DNA TGTGCCACCAACCGGGACAGGGGTGATCAGCCCCAGCATTTT. It encodes CATNRDRGDQPQHF. This chain joins TRBV15 and TRBJ1-5; TRBD1 matches at 10 bases. The CDR3 totals 14 residues. The germline gives CDR1 LNHNV, CDR2 YYDKDF (reference sequence). V lost 7 bases and J lost 5; bases outside the gene matches: 5.

The J gene is TRBJ2-1, the V gene TRBV6-5, with TRBD2 matching over 14 bases. Germline CDR1 reads MNHEY; CDR2 reads SVGAGI. V shed 4 bases, J shed 9 bases, and the junction held 5 bases outside the gene matches. The CDR3 runs 15 residues. The CDR3 spells CASSSGTSGRGEQFF. In nucleotides, the CDR3 is TGTGCCAGCAGTTCCGGGACTAGCGGGAGAGGTGAGCAGTTCTTC.

The chain couples TRBV7-9 to TRBJ2-3, with D hard to call. The germline V gene encodes CDR1 SEHNR and CDR2 FQNEAQ (reference sequence). The ends were cut back, 2 bases at V and 0 bases at J, with 12 bases in the middle. The CDR3 totals 16 residues. The CDR3 DNA sequence: TGTGCCAGCAGCTTACTATCAGAGGTTAGCACAGATACGCAGTATTTT. This translates into CASSLLSEVSTDTQYF. The whole variable domain, filled in from reference TRBV7-9 and TRBJ2-3, reads DTGVSQNPRHKITKRGQNVTFRCDPISEHNRLYWYRQTLGQGPEFLTYFQNEAQLEKSRLLSDRFSAERPKGSFSTLEIQRTEQGDSAMYLCASSLLSEVSTDTQYFGPGTRLTVL.

The chain recombines TRBV5-1 with TRBJ2-1; possibly TRBD2 for D (6 bases). CDR3 length: 14 residues. Trimming took off 0 bases at V and 11 bases at J, with 15 bases between the two ends. The germline V gene encodes CDR1 SGHRS and CDR2 YFSETQ. Written as DNA, the CDR3 is TGCGCCAGCAGCTTGGGGAGGGCCGAGTCTAAGCAGTTCTTC. As protein: CASSLGRAESKQFF.

V and J are TRBV2 and TRBJ2-6; possible D gene TRBD1, 5 bases. The CDR3 is 16 residues long. The ends were cut back, 10 bases at V and 6 bases at J, with 22 bases in the middle. From germline, CDR1 is SNHLY and CDR2 FYNNEI. CDR3 DNA sequence: TGTGCCACAACTGAACAGGACCTTTTGTCGGCCAACGTCCTGACTTTC. Residues: CATTEQDLLSANVLTF.

The V gene is TRBV9, the J gene TRBJ2-2, with TRBD1 as a possible D gene (6 bases). The CDR3 length is 12 residues. Per the germline V gene, CDR1 is SGDLS and CDR2 is YYNGEE. V was clipped by 4 bases and J by 9 bases, with 10 bases between them. The CDR3 loop reads CASSPGARELFF. DNA of the CDR3: TGTGCCAGCAGCCCAGGGGCCCGGGAGCTGTTTTTT.